This passage covers 19 T cell receptor beta chains from one sample sequenced in a study of blood T cell repertoires in COVID-19. Here immunoSEQ multiplex PCR was the method, and the copy in TCRdb shows in-frame clones only, minus some. This sample carries 75,000 to 90,000 clones, 85% of them seen once, and the ten largest clones take under 20%. Source material: peripheral blood. The receptors were sampled from an elderly man with active or convalescent COVID-19.

This clone has a handful of counts. The chain is built from TRBV18 and TRBJ2-7; 11 bases line up with TRBD1. V lost 3 bases to trimming and J lost 6 bases; unmatched junction nucleotides: 1. Germline V CDR1 and CDR2: KGHSH, LQKENI. This CDR3 contains 13 residues. The CDR3 protein is CASSPGTGGEQYV. CDR3 DNA sequence: TGTGCCAGCTCACCTGGGACAGGGGGCGAGCAGTACGTC.

J is TRBJ1-2 and V is TRBV5-5, with 7 bases that match TRBD1. The V segment lost 4 bases and the J segment 4 bases; nucleotides outside the gene matches: 13. The CDR3 spans 16 residues. In germline, CDR1 is SGHKS, CDR2 YYEKEE (reference sequence). CDR3 DNA sequence: TGTGCCAGCAGCACGGCCGGGACAGCGAACGTCTATGGCTACACCTTC. Translated, it gives CASSTAGTANVYGYTF.

CDR3 sequence reads: CASRNAGNTIYF. CDR3 DNA sequence: TGCGCCAGCAGAAACGCGGGAAACACCATATATTTT. J is TRBJ1-3 and V is TRBV5-1; D call uncertain. CDR3 length equals 12 residues. In germline, CDR1 is SGHRS, CDR2 YFSETQ. The V gene lost 5 bases and the J gene lost 4 bases, with 7 bases spanning the gap.

The rearrangement links TRBV6-6 to TRBJ1-2, with 8 bases matching TRBD1. Germline V gives CDR1 MNHNY, CDR2 SVGAGI (reference sequence). The CDR3 extends over 16 amino acids. Unmatched junction bases numbered 11, after V lost 7 bases and J lost 1 base. CDR3 sequence: CASTLIQGGVNYGYTF. As DNA, the CDR3 is TGTGCCAGCACCTTAATACAGGGGGGGGTTAACTATGGCTACACCTTC.

CDR3 sequence reads: CASSAQGINYGYTF. The CDR3 region has the DNA TGTGCCAGCAGCGCCCAGGGTATAAACTATGGCTACACCTTC. The chain carries TRBV7-8 and TRBJ1-2; D is perhaps TRBD1 (5 bases). The CDR3 sequence is 14 residues long. The V and J ends lost 5 bases and 2 bases respectively, with 12 bases between them. Germline assignment: CDR1 SGHVS and CDR2 FQNEAQ. Combining the CDR3 with reference TRBV7-8 and TRBJ1-2 gives the whole variable domain GAGVSQSPRYKVAKRGQDVALRCDPISGHVSLFWYQQALGQGPEFLTYFQNEAQLDKSGLPSDRFFAERPEGSVSTLKIQRTQQEDSAVYLCASSAQGINYGYTFGSGTRLTVV.

The rearrangement joins TRBV6-1 to TRBJ1-5; D is unclear. The CDR3 has 15 amino acids. The V and J ends lost 2 bases and 7 bases respectively, with 15 bases between them. Germline CDR1 reads MNHNS; CDR2 reads SASEGT. The CDR3 spells CASSELRRPGQPQHF. CDR3 coding DNA: TGTGCCAGCAGTGAACTACGCCGACCCGGGCAGCCCCAGCATTTT.

The chain is built from TRBV21-1 and TRBJ1-4. TRBV21-1 is classified as a pseudogene. The CDR3 consists of 15 residues. The chain's CDR3 is CASSIQRETWEKLFF. CDR3 sequence (DNA): TGTGCCAGCAGCATCCAACGGGAGACATGGGAAAAACTGTTTTTT.

The gene calls are TRBV5-1 and TRBJ2-1, with TRBD2 identical over 11 bases. The V and J ends lost 1 base and 2 bases, in that order; junction bases with no gene match: 11. The CDR3 has 19 residues. Germline V gene data show CDR1 as SGHRS and CDR2 as YFSETQ. The chain's CDR3 is CASSLPTSGATSTYNEQFF. The CDR3 nucleotides read TGCGCCAGCAGCTTGCCGACTAGCGGGGCAACATCAACCTACAATGAGCAGTTCTTC.

The chain employs TRBV18 and TRBJ1-3; perhaps TRBD1 as D (6 bases). CDR3 length equals 15 residues. The germline V and J ends were trimmed by 2 bases and 2 bases, with 10 bases remaining between them. Germline V CDR1 and CDR2: KGHSH, LQKENI. CDR3 nucleotide sequence: TGTGCCAGCTCACCAGGTAGACAGGCTGGAAACACCATATATTTT. Translating it yields CASSPGRQAGNTIYF. Looking up the rest from reference TRBV18 and TRBJ1-3 gives the full variable domain: NAGVMQNPRHLVRRRGQEARLRCSPMKGHSHVYWYRQLPEEGLKFMVYLQKENIIDESGMPKERFSAEFPKEGPSILRIQQVVRGDSAAYFCASSPGRQAGNTIYFGEGSWLTVV.

This clone was picked up many times. The rearrangement links TRBV24-1 to TRBJ1-2; no firm D call. This CDR3 comprises 13 residues. The germline V gene has CDR1 KGHDR and CDR2 SFDVKD. V lost 5 bases to trimming and J lost 1 base, with 7 bases between them. The CDR3 protein is CATSVRDNYGYTF. The CDR3 region has the DNA TGTGCCACCAGTGTGCGGGATAACTATGGCTACACCTTC.

This chain joins TRBV6-5 and TRBJ1-4; tentative D call: TRBD1 (5 bases). The V end was cut by 0 bases, the J end by 8 bases, with 13 bases between. Germline CDR1 reads MNHEY; CDR2 reads SVGAGI. The CDR3 length is 15 residues. The CDR3 DNA follows: TGTGCCAGCAGTTACTCTATCCAGGGAGGCGAAAAACTGTTTTTT. Encoded protein: CASSYSIQGGEKLFF.

V gene TRBV12-1 combines with J gene TRBJ1-6; TRBD1, the table's D call, lacks a check against the DNA. TRBV12-1 is designated a pseudogene. This CDR3 has 18 residues. The CDR3 region has the DNA TGTGCCAGCAGCTTTGGCGGACAGGGTAAATCCTATAATTCACCCCTCCACTTT. This sequence encodes CASSFGGQGKSYNSPLHF.

The chain employs TRBV10-3 and TRBJ2-7; D is possibly TRBD1 (5 bases). CDR3 length equals 12 residues. CDR1 is ENHRY and CDR2 is SYGVKD in the germline V gene. V lost 4 bases and J lost 7, with 11 bases in between. The CDR3, as DNA: TGTGCCATCAGTGGAACAGGAAATGAGCAGTACGTC. Its protein is CAISGTGNEQYV.

The chain joins TRBV5-1 to TRBJ1-5; the match to TRBD1 covers 8 bases. V trimming: 1 base; J trimming: 4 bases; junction bases outside the gene matches: 10. Germline V gene data show CDR1 as SGHRS and CDR2 as YFSETQ. CDR3 size: 17 residues. This chain's CDR3 is CASSLNPGGAGNQPQHF. CDR3 sequence (DNA): TGCGCCAGCAGCTTGAACCCAGGGGGCGCGGGGAATCAGCCCCAGCATTTT. Full variable domain (remainder filled in from reference TRBV5-1 and TRBJ1-5): KAGVTQTPRYLIKTRGQQVTLSCSPISGHRSVSWYQQTPGQGLQFLFEYFSETQRNKGNFPGRFSGRQFSNSRSEMNVSTLELGDSALYLCASSLNPGGAGNQPQHFGDGTRLSIL.

This chain links TRBV10-3 with TRBJ1-1; D gene ambiguous. The CDR3 sequence is 14 residues long. Deletions cut 2 bases from V and 4 bases from J, with 11 bases between. Germline assignment: CDR1 ENHRY and CDR2 SYGVKD. The CDR3 is CAISEGGSSTEAFF. For the CDR3, the DNA is TGTGCCATCAGTGAGGGAGGGTCTAGCACTGAAGCTTTCTTT.

The chain couples TRBV18 to TRBJ1-1; 7 nucleotides agree with TRBD1. This CDR3 comprises 16 residues. Germline CDR1 is KGHSH and CDR2 is LQKENI. V was clipped by 3 bases and J by 4 bases; unmatched bases: 11. CDR3 DNA: TGTGCCAGCTCACCCGGACAGGTGAAGGGAGGCACTGAAGCTTTCTTT. This codes for CASSPGQVKGGTEAFF.

Notes on this clone: Germline and junction disagree at one end, which may indicate a read error. The chain has TRBV6-1 and TRBJ1-6; weak D call: TRBD1 (6 bases). This CDR3 comprises 15 residues. CDR1 is MNHNS and CDR2 is SASEGT in the germline V gene. The CDR3 coding sequence is TGTGTCAGCAGTGAAGGGGGGCAGGTCCATTCACCCCTCCACTTT. Amino acids: CVSSEGGQVHSPLHF.

The V call is TRBV7-2, the J call TRBJ1-1; the D is unclear. This CDR3 comprises 13 residues. The V and J ends lost 6 bases and 1 base respectively, with 9 bases between them. Germline CDR1 SGHTA, CDR2 FQGNSA. The CDR3 bases are TGTGCCAGCAGAGAGTTTGCGAACACTGAAGCTTTCTTT. Amino acids: CASREFANTEAFF.

The chain uses TRBV28 and TRBJ1-3, with D tentatively TRBD1 (5 bases). Trimming cost V 4 bases and J 1 base, with 17 bases left between them. Germline lookup yields CDR1 MDHEN and CDR2 SYDVKM. This CDR3 region has 17 residues. The CDR3 sequence is CASSSRTGSMSGNTIYF. CDR3 DNA sequence: TGTGCCAGCAGTTCGAGAACAGGTTCAATGTCTGGAAACACCATATATTTT.